The sequence of this TCR beta chain was determined in a study of beta chain features in type 1 diabetes. V lost 1 base, J lost 1 base, and 8 bases lay in between. The CDR3 extends over 15 amino acids. In germline, CDR1 is MNHEY, CDR2 SMNVEV (reference sequence). Isolated RNA was reverse transcribed in full, so expressed TCRB transcripts were sequenced. Data came from immunoSEQ multiplex PCR; TCRdb stores just in-frame clones and leaves some out. The sample consists of about 150,000 clones, roughly 10% of them appearing once. Study observations and caveats: A possible short-template PCR bias applies equally to patients and controls. Fewer insertions but more deletions were seen at VDJ junctions in type 1 diabetes patients.

This clone occurred a few times. What it recognizes is unknown. The sequenced sample was central memory CD4+ T cells from blood. The chain recombines TRBV27 with TRBJ2-4; maybe TRBD2 (5 bases). The TCR originated in a man aged 18 to 30 in good health. CDR3 loop: CASSLLRTAKNIQYF. In nucleotides, the CDR3 is TGTGCCAGCAGTTTATTGAGGACTGCCAAAAACATTCAGTACTTC.